Below, 22 T cell receptor beta chains from the same sample are listed, as sequenced in a study of shared clonotypes between healthy human individuals. The naive CD8 population came from CD45RO-negative cells selected for CCR7, without terminally differentiated effector memory CD45RA+ cells. Sequenced by immunoSEQ multiplex PCR; TCRdb stores in-frame clones only, minus some. The table lists a few million clones, 80% to 95% of them singletons. Sequencing was carried out using naive CD8+ T cells from PBMCs. Receptor source: a young man in good health. Some clones in this sample may be carry-over from other donors' samples.

V gene TRBV9 combines with J gene TRBJ2-3, with 10 nucleotides matching TRBD2. CDR1 is SGDLS and CDR2 is YYNGEE in the germline V gene. The CDR3 loop spans 16 amino acids. The ends lost 5 bases at V and 4 bases at J; junction bases unmatched: 10. CDR3 bases: TGTGCCAGCAGTGCCAGCGGGAGGGCCGACGCAGATACGCAGTATTTT. This gives the protein CASSASGRADADTQYF.

The rearrangement joins TRBV21-1 to TRBJ2-2; the table calls TRBD1, which could not be checked here. TRBV21-1 is marked as a pseudogene. CDR3 length: 16 amino acids. The CDR3 region has the DNA TGTGCCAGCCGCTGCCGGGGGCAGGGGGCGACCGGGGAGCTGTTTTTT. Its translation: CASRCRGQGATGELFF.

V gene TRBV28 combines with J gene TRBJ1-5; 7 bases agree with TRBD1. CDR1 and CDR2 (germline): MDHEN, SYDVKM. CDR3 length equals 15 residues. V shed 6 bases and J 0 bases; nucleotides not matched to a gene: 5. The CDR3 loop is CASSLTGDSNQPQHF. CDR3 in DNA: TGTGCCAGCAGCCTCACAGGGGATAGCAATCAGCCCCAGCATTTT.

Comments on this clone: The same CDR3 is also encoded by other DNA sequences in this sample. This chain connects TRBV7-9 to TRBJ2-7; TRBD2 aligns across 11 bases. V dropped 4 bases and J dropped 4; count of bases not matched to a gene: 3. CDR1 SEHNR and CDR2 FQNEAQ come from the germline V gene (reference sequence). There are 14 residues in the CDR3. CDR3 residues: CASSSRLAGYEQYF. CDR3 bases: TGTGCCAGCAGCTCTCGACTAGCGGGGTACGAGCAGTACTTC.

In the case of this clone: The same CDR3 arises from other DNA sequences in this sample as well. The CDR3 sequence: CASSYGLAGYEQYF. The CDR3 DNA reads as TGTGCCAGCAGTTACGGGCTAGCGGGCTACGAGCAGTACTTC. The chain has TRBV6-5 and TRBJ2-7, with 8 bases lining up with TRBD2. In germline, CDR1 is MNHEY, CDR2 SVGAGI. There are 14 residues in the CDR3. Trimming cost V 2 bases and J 3 bases; bases outside gene matches: 3.

The V gene is TRBV27, the J gene TRBJ2-7; the D gene is possibly TRBD2 (5 bases). V dropped 7 bases and J dropped 2 bases, with 18 bases sitting between them. CDR1 and CDR2 from the germline V gene are MNHEY and SMNVEV (reference sequence). The CDR3 spans 15 residues. DNA for the CDR3: TGTGCCAGCAACCCGGGCTTCGGGAACCCCTACGAGCAGTACTTC. This sequence encodes CASNPGFGNPYEQYF.

The gene calls are TRBV4-3 and TRBJ2-5; 7 nucleotides line up with TRBD2. Trimming cost V 2 bases and J 5 bases; bases outside gene matches: 14. Germline V CDR1 and CDR2: LGHNA, YSLEER. CDR3 size: 17 residues. DNA of the CDR3: TGCGCCAGCAGCCAAAATGTGGGAGGGCCATCGGGGGAGACCCAGTACTTC. Translation: CASSQNVGGPSGETQYF.

Only a few counts were recorded for this clone. The chain couples TRBV6-1 to TRBJ1-2, with 9 bases that match TRBD1. CDR1 MNHNS and CDR2 SASEGT come from the germline V gene. V trimming: 7 bases; J trimming: 7 bases; junction bases outside the gene matches: 10. The CDR3 length is 14 residues. DNA for the CDR3: TGTGCCAGCACCCCAAGGGACAGGGCCATTGGCTACACCTTC. Translating gives CASTPRDRAIGYTF.

This clone was observed a handful of times. The sample holds other DNA sequences that translate to the same CDR3. The chain is built from TRBV27 and TRBJ2-7; TRBD1 is a possible D gene (5 bases). V was pared by 4 bases and J by 3 bases, with 10 bases between. Germline values: CDR1 MNHEY, CDR2 SMNVEV (reference sequence). The CDR3 spans 13 residues. CDR3 sequence reads: CASSWGRSYEQYF. The DNA of the CDR3 is TGTGCCAGCAGTTGGGGCAGAAGCTACGAGCAGTACTTC.

This rearrangement joins TRBV11-2 to TRBJ1-2; D uncertain. Germline V gene sequence: CDR1 SGHAT, CDR2 FQNNGV. This CDR3 comprises 14 residues. The ends were cut back, 4 bases at V and 4 bases at J, with 13 bases in the middle. CDR3 in DNA: TGTGCCAGCAGCTCAGACGGCAGGCCCTATGGCTACACCTTC. This sequence encodes CASSSDGRPYGYTF.

The chain uses TRBV19 and TRBJ2-7, with D maybe TRBD2 (5 bases). V was shortened by 4 bases and J by 5 bases, with 12 bases between the two germline ends. Germline V lookup: CDR1 LNHDA, CDR2 SQIVND (reference sequence). There are 13 residues in the CDR3. The CDR3 loop reads CASSNGRRNEQYF. In nucleotides, the CDR3 is TGTGCCAGTAGTAATGGCAGGAGGAACGAGCAGTACTTC.

The rearrangement uses TRBV7-9 and TRBJ1-5, with a possible D match to TRBD1 (5 bases). CDR3 size: 16 residues. The V end lost 1 base, the J end lost 3 bases, and 13 bases lay between the germline ends. In germline, CDR1 is SEHNR, CDR2 FQNEAQ (reference sequence). The CDR3 DNA reads TGTGCCAGCAGCTTAGATGGGGCCGGCCCCAATCAGCCCCAGCATTTT. Its protein is CASSLDGAGPNQPQHF.

The V gene is TRBV28, the J gene TRBJ2-1; perhaps TRBD2 as D (6 bases). Trimming left V 3 bases short and J 2 bases short, with 20 bases between. The CDR3 is 18 amino acids. Germline CDR1 reads MDHEN; CDR2 reads SYDVKM. CDR3 nucleotide sequence: TGTGCCAGCAGTTTTTGGGCTAGCGCCGAAAGGGCCTACAATGAGCAGTTCTTC. Translating gives CASSFWASAERAYNEQFF.

This chain joins TRBV29-1 and TRBJ2-7; a possible D gene is TRBD1 (6 bases). From germline, CDR1 is SQVTM and CDR2 ANQGSEA. There are 16 residues in the CDR3. V shed 0 bases and J shed 1 base, with 16 bases lying between them. The CDR3 DNA follows: TGCAGCGTTGAAGATCGGGGCAGGGGATGGTCCTACGAGCAGTACTTC. It encodes CSVEDRGRGWSYEQYF.

This sequence joins TRBV7-2 and TRBJ2-5; 9 nucleotides align to TRBD2. Germline loops: CDR1 SGHTA, CDR2 FQGNSA. The trim removed 4 bases at V and 5 bases at J, leaving 11 bases unmatched. The CDR3 is made up of 16 amino acids. Here the CDR3 DNA reads TGTGCCAGCAGCTCTAGAGGTAGCGGGAGTCGTGAGACCCAGTACTTC. As protein: CASSSRGSGSRETQYF.

This clone is a singleton in its sample. The chain has TRBV9 and TRBJ2-7; 10 bases fit TRBD1. The trim removed 4 bases at V and 3 bases at J, leaving 7 bases unmatched. Germline V CDR1 and CDR2: SGDLS, YYNGEE. The CDR3 is 15 amino acids. CDR3 sequence (DNA): TGTGCCAGCAGCCCCCGGGACAGGGGTGGCTACGAGCAGTACTTC. Translated, it gives CASSPRDRGGYEQYF.

The J gene is TRBJ2-5, the V gene TRBV7-6, with a weak D call TRBD1 (6 bases). Trimming shortened V by 10 bases and J by 1 base, and 19 bases separated the two germline ends. The length of the CDR3 is 15 residues. Germline values: CDR1 SGHVS, CDR2 FNYEAQ. The CDR3 nucleotides are TGTGCCACCGCCGTGGCAGGGGCTGTCCAAGAGACCCAGTACTTC. Its translation: CATAVAGAVQETQYF.

The sample holds a few counts of this clone. V and J are TRBV19 and TRBJ1-5; D unresolved. V lost 5 bases and J 0 bases, leaving 17 bases between the germline ends. Germline CDR1 reads LNHDA; CDR2 reads SQIVND (reference sequence). The CDR3 runs 17 residues. The CDR3 here is CASSLLARAYSNQPQHF. The CDR3 DNA is TGTGCCAGTAGTCTCCTTGCCAGAGCTTATAGCAATCAGCCCCAGCATTTT.

The rearrangement links TRBV14 to TRBJ2-1; the match to TRBD2 covers 7 bases. Trimming cost V 4 bases and J 3 bases; bases outside gene matches: 9. CDR1 is SGHDN, CDR2 FVKESK, per germline. The CDR3 length is 16 residues. The CDR3 DNA reads TGTGCCAGCAGCCCCTCGACGCGGGAGCTCTACAATGAGCAGTTCTTC. Translated, it gives CASSPSTRELYNEQFF.

The V and J genes are TRBV28 and TRBJ1-1, with a weak D call TRBD1 (6 bases). CDR1 MDHEN and CDR2 SYDVKM come from the germline V gene. V dropped 6 bases and J dropped 0 bases, with 17 bases sitting between them. The CDR3 covers 16 residues. The CDR3 loop is CASRYHRDIMNTEAFF. CDR3 DNA: TGTGCCAGCAGGTACCACAGGGACATCATGAACACTGAAGCTTTCTTT.

This clone came up once. The V call is TRBV11-2, the J call TRBJ2-7; perhaps D is TRBD1 or TRBD2 (5 bases each). Germline-derived CDR1 and CDR2 are SGHAT and FQNNGV. CDR3 length: 13 amino acids. Trimming left V 2 bases short and J 7 bases short, with 12 bases between. For the CDR3, the DNA is TGTGCCAGCAGCTTATTGACTTGGGGGGAGCAGTACTTC. This sequence encodes CASSLLTWGEQYF.

The V call is TRBV2, the J call TRBJ2-5; weak D call: TRBD1 (5 bases). Germline lookup yields CDR1 SNHLY and CDR2 FYNNEI. The CDR3 runs 13 residues. Trimming stripped 5 bases from V and 5 bases from J, with 12 bases between. The CDR3 nucleotides read TGTGCCAGCAGTTGGACATCCAGGGAGACCCAGTACTTC. Translated, it gives CASSWTSRETQYF.